This T cell receptor (beta chain) was sequenced for a study of blood T cells in healthy people across ages. About the research overall: Capture by template switching was about one barcoded beta molecule per two T cells.

The germline CDR1 and CDR2 sequences are SGDLS and YYNGEE. Trimming removed 3 bases at V and 4 bases at J, with 8 bases between. The CDR3 runs 13 residues. Primers used in a second PCR of about 7 to 12 cycles were a sample-barcoded 5' primer and a J-beta primer mix. A template-switch adaptor that had 12 random nucleotides put a tag on each cDNA molecule. TCRdb independently ran MiXCR on the 5' RACE reads; one entry per CDR3 protein. This table has hundreds of thousands of distinct CDR3 sequences, about 59% appearing once. The receptor's source is a man younger than 40 in good health. The sequenced sample was blood. This chain connects TRBV9 to TRBJ2-1; no firm D call. The CDR3 protein is CASSAPRYNEQFF. CDR3 DNA: TGTGCCAGCAGCGCCCCCCGTTACAATGAGCAGTTCTTC.